Below are 20 T cell receptor beta chains sequenced from a single sample in a study of response to subunit inactivated influenza vaccine. TCRdb reprocessed the RT-PCR reads with MiXCR, giving one entry per CDR3 protein. The sample contains around 540,000 distinct CDR3 sequences, approximately 12% of which appear only once. The sample here was PBMCs from blood, taken on the day of vaccination. These receptors all come from a man aged 50 or older who received an inactivated influenza vaccine.

This chain joins TRBV20-1 and TRBJ2-1, with 11 bases aligning to TRBD1. V was pared by 1 base and J by 0 bases, with 2 bases of the junction left unmatched. The CDR3 length is 16 residues. Germline loops: CDR1 DFQATT, CDR2 SNEGSKA (reference sequence). CDR3 nucleotide sequence: TGCAGTGCTAGAGGCGGGACAGGGGGCTCCTACAATGAGCAGTTCTTC. This gives the protein CSARGGTGGSYNEQFF.

This chain connects TRBV14 to TRBJ2-1; D is unclear. Germline V gene sequence: CDR1 SGHDN, CDR2 FVKESK. The CDR3 has 16 amino acids. V lost 4 bases, J lost 9 bases, and 22 bases lay in between. CDR3: CASSRIPGSWHGEQFF. DNA of the CDR3: TGTGCCAGCAGCCGCATTCCCGGGTCTTGGCATGGTGAGCAGTTCTTC.

This clonotype was seen repeatedly, ten times or more. The rearrangement joins TRBV4-3 to TRBJ2-5; D is unclear. Germline-derived CDR1 and CDR2 are LGHNA and YSLEER. The CDR3 extends over 15 amino acids. Between the trimmed V and J ends, which lost 1 base and 0 bases, there was a span of 9 bases. As DNA, the CDR3 is TGCGCCAGCAGCCAAGGCTTGTTGAACCAAGAGACCCAGTACTTC. The encoded protein is CASSQGLLNQETQYF.

V usage is TRBV20-1 and J usage is TRBJ1-6; TRBD1 matches at 8 bases. V was pared by 0 bases and J by 9 bases, with 4 bases of the junction left unmatched. Looked up from germline, CDR1 is DFQATT and CDR2 is SNEGSKA (reference sequence). The CDR3 spans 14 residues. CDR3 residues: CSARDYRGVSPLHF. CDR3 nucleotides: TGCAGTGCTAGAGACTACAGGGGGGTTTCACCCCTCCACTTT.

The genes are TRBV20-1 and TRBJ2-1; 7 bases are a match to TRBD1. This CDR3 region has 14 residues. Germline CDR1 is DFQATT and CDR2 is SNEGSKA (reference sequence). V gave up 6 bases and J gave up 5 bases; unmatched junction bases: 10. CDR3 nucleotide sequence: TGCAGTGCGGCGAAAGGGGGCGCAAACAATGAGCAGTTCTTC. Protein sequence: CSAAKGGANNEQFF.

This clonotype was picked up a small number of times. The CDR3 loop is CASSQLRGTSGKVVETQYF. CDR3 DNA: TGCGCCAGCAGCCAACTTCGGGGGACTAGCGGGAAAGTAGTAGAGACCCAGTACTTC. V gene TRBV4-3 combines with J gene TRBJ2-5, with 13 bases lining up with TRBD2. The CDR3 is 19 residues long. The junction had 13 bases not matched to a gene; V was cut back by 2 bases and J by 4 bases. The germline CDR1 and CDR2 sequences are LGHNA and YSLEER.

This clonotype was recorded a few times. The V gene is TRBV14, the J gene TRBJ2-3; 9 bases match TRBD2. Germline CDR1 reads SGHDN; CDR2 reads FVKESK. Trimming removed 0 bases from V and 2 bases from J; junction bases left unmatched: 9. The CDR3 runs to 18 residues. CDR3 sequence reads: CASSQDPLAGFLTDTQYF. The DNA of the CDR3 is TGTGCCAGCAGCCAAGATCCCCTAGCGGGGTTTCTCACAGATACGCAGTATTTT.

This clonotype was found a few times. The chain has TRBV20-1 and TRBJ2-5; perhaps TRBD2 as D (5 bases). Germline-derived CDR1 and CDR2 are DFQATT and SNEGSKA (reference sequence). The CDR3 contains 14 residues. With 2 bases removed from V and 1 base from J, the gap between germline ends came to 11 bases. The CDR3 coding sequence is TGCAGTGCTAGATCTCCCAGCGGCCAAGAGACCCAGTACTTC. Its translation: CSARSPSGQETQYF.

This clonotype occurred a few times. This sequence joins TRBV6-2 or TRBV6-3 and TRBJ2-3; D call uncertain. This CDR3 has 12 residues. Germline assignment: CDR1 MNHEY and CDR2 SVGEGT. The germline V and J ends were trimmed by 6 bases and 8 bases, with 12 bases remaining between them. As DNA, the CDR3 is TGTGCCAGCAGAAGGGTCTCGAGTACGCAGTATTTT. Residues: CASRRVSSTQYF.

This clonotype was counted at least ten times. J is TRBJ2-3 and V is TRBV29-1; 13 nucleotides line up with TRBD2. Per the germline V gene, CDR1 is SQVTM and CDR2 is ANQGSEA. The CDR3 is 13 amino acids. The V segment lost 7 bases and the J segment 10 bases; nucleotides outside the gene matches: 8. CDR3 nucleotide sequence: TGCAGCGCCAGGACTAGCGGGGGAGAAGCGCAGTATTTT. This translates into CSARTSGGEAQYF.

V and J are TRBV9 and TRBJ2-2; 9 nucleotides line up with TRBD1. Germline V gene sequence: CDR1 SGDLS, CDR2 YYNGEE. V lost 3 bases, J lost 9 bases, and 12 bases stayed unmatched. This CDR3 has 16 amino acids. The CDR3 bases are TGTGCCAGCAGCGCACCCACAGGGACAGGGTTCCGGGAGCTGTTTTTT. The encoded protein is CASSAPTGTGFRELFF.

This chain joins TRBV20-1 and TRBJ1-5, with D possibly TRBD1 on 5 matching bases. The CDR3 sequence is 15 residues long. The V gene lost 3 bases and the J gene lost 0 bases, with 12 bases spanning the gap. Germline V gene sequence: CDR1 DFQATT, CDR2 SNEGSKA (reference sequence). The CDR3 is CSASGGFYSNQPQHF. In nucleotides, the CDR3 is TGCAGTGCTAGTGGGGGATTTTATAGCAATCAGCCCCAGCATTTT.

This clonotype has just a few counts. This chain connects TRBV5-1 to TRBJ2-7, with D possibly TRBD2 on 5 matching bases. The CDR3 loop spans 13 amino acids. Germline V gene lookup returns CDR1 SGHRS and CDR2 YFSETQ. Trimming shortened V by 4 bases and J by 3 bases, and 11 bases separated the two germline ends. CDR3 region: CASSQSDFYEQYF. Here the CDR3 DNA reads TGCGCCAGCAGCCAGTCGGACTTCTACGAGCAGTACTTC.

The chain employs TRBV5-1 and TRBJ2-1; TRBD1 matches at 7 bases. The CDR3 consists of 16 residues. Trimming cost V 0 bases and J 6 bases; bases outside gene matches: 9. Per the germline V gene, CDR1 is SGHRS and CDR2 is YFSETQ. CDR3 sequence reads: CASSLEGASRLNEQFF. The CDR3 DNA reads as TGCGCCAGCAGCTTGGAGGGGGCCTCCCGCCTCAATGAGCAGTTCTTC.

The genes are TRBV5-1 and TRBJ2-5; 7 nucleotides agree with TRBD1. The junction had 14 bases not matched to a gene; V was cut back by 4 bases and J by 5 bases. CDR1 and CDR2 from the germline V gene are SGHRS and YFSETQ. The CDR3 contains 16 residues. The CDR3 reads CASSQGVTVEGETQYF. Here the CDR3 DNA reads TGCGCCAGCAGCCAGGGGGTGACAGTCGAGGGCGAGACCCAGTACTTC.

This clonotype was picked up a small number of times. This chain links TRBV5-4 with TRBJ1-2; TRBD1 aligns across 7 bases. Germline V gives CDR1 SGHNT, CDR2 YYREEE (reference sequence). With 0 bases clipped from V and 4 bases from J, the junction kept 6 bases outside the gene matches. This CDR3 has 15 amino acids. CDR3: CASSLARQGPYGYTF. In DNA form, the CDR3 reads TGTGCCAGCAGCTTGGCCCGACAGGGACCCTATGGCTACACCTTC.

The chain uses TRBV4-1 and TRBJ2-1, with unresolved D. The V end was cut by 1 base, the J end by 4 bases, with 14 bases between. CDR3 length: 16 residues. Germline V gives CDR1 MGHRA, CDR2 YSYEKL. The CDR3, as DNA: TGCGCCAGCAGCCAAGTATCGGCTTCAGATTACAATGAGCAGTTCTTC. This codes for CASSQVSASDYNEQFF.

This clonotype was found a few times. The V and J genes are TRBV7-3 and TRBJ2-1; D call uncertain. Germline V gene data show CDR1 as SGHTA and CDR2 as FQGTGA. This CDR3 has 11 residues. Trimming took off 1 base at V and 10 bases at J, with 5 bases between the two ends. For the CDR3, the DNA is TGTGCCAGCAGCTTAAGGTGGGAGCAGTTCTTC. It codes for CASSLRWEQFF.

In its sample, this clonotype was seen a few times. The chain uses TRBV28 and TRBJ2-1; no definite D call. Germline loops: CDR1 MDHEN, CDR2 SYDVKM. With 3 bases removed from V and 10 bases from J, the gap between germline ends came to 13 bases. The CDR3 is 13 amino acids. The CDR3 protein is CASSLNGLEEQFF. CDR3 coding DNA: TGTGCCAGCAGTTTGAATGGTCTGGAGGAGCAGTTCTTC. Filled out from reference TRBV28 and TRBJ2-1, the complete variable domain reads DVKVTQSSRYLVKRTGEKVFLECVQDMDHENMFWYRQDPGLGLRLIYFSYDVKMKEKGDIPEGYSVSREKKERFSLILESASTNQTSMYLCASSLNGLEEQFFGPGTRLTVL.

The V and J genes are TRBV29-1 and TRBJ2-1; 12 nucleotides agree with TRBD2. CDR3 length equals 14 residues. The J segment lost 6 bases and the V segment lost 5 bases, leaving 5 bases of the junction unmatched. CDR1 is SQVTM, CDR2 ANQGSEA, per germline. The CDR3 reads CSVSSSGGVNEQFF. The CDR3 DNA reads TGCAGCGTTTCCTCTAGCGGGGGGGTCAATGAGCAGTTCTTC.